The entry below describes one TCR beta chain. The antigen remains undetermined. Nominally healthy donors were sampled, though unrecorded immune exposures were likely. PCR used 60 Vbeta primers and 13 Jbeta primers. Clones were read by immunoSEQ multiplex PCR, and TCRdb kept only the in-frame ones, dropping some. The repertoire holds 90,000 to 150,000 clones, with about three quarters as singletons. V dropped 8 bases and J dropped 3; count of bases not matched to a gene: 8. This CDR3 has 14 residues. The germline gives CDR1 LNHNV, CDR2 YYDKDF (reference sequence). The data originate from a study of cytomegalovirus exposure and HLA in healthy donors. Regarding the study as a whole: Among the most significant clusters, several appeared linked to common viral pathogens in a later analysis. Across donors, sequencing depth was assumed by presence/absence analyses to be roughly uniform. A later analysis reportedly identified an Asian-associated ancestry cluster as carrying fewer N-insertions than the approximately 640-donor mean.

Sequencing used PBMCs. The chain joins TRBV15 to TRBJ2-7; 9 positions agree with TRBD1. This TCR derives from a woman in her forties in good health and CMV-seropositive. Here the CDR3 reads CATAPPGQGYEQYF. CDR3 DNA sequence: TGTGCCACCGCACCCCCGGGACAGGGCTACGAGCAGTACTTC.